The next 25 T cell receptor beta chains were all read from a single sample in a study of T cell responses to AZD1222 COVID-19 vaccine. The data were produced by immunoSEQ multiplex PCR, yet TCRdb's version contains in-frame clones alone and is incomplete. Of roughly 180,000 clones listed, roughly nine tenths are singletons. This material consisted of peripheral blood, taken on day 0 of AZD1222 vaccination. Receptor source: an adult in good health.

The J gene is TRBJ1-4, the V gene TRBV19; D is unresolved. This CDR3 comprises 15 residues. Trimming removed 2 bases at V and 0 bases at J, with 7 bases between. CDR1 and CDR2 from the germline V gene are LNHDA and SQIVND (reference sequence). The CDR3 region has the DNA TGTGCCAGTAGTATACGAGCCGCAACTAATGAAAAACTGTTTTTT. Protein: CASSIRAATNEKLFF.

J is TRBJ2-1 and V is TRBV7-8; D is perhaps TRBD1 (6 bases). The CDR3 is 13 amino acids. The ends were cut back, 3 bases at V and 8 bases at J, with 11 bases in the middle. CDR1 and CDR2 (germline): SGHVS, FQNEAQ. Here the CDR3 reads CASSFTPGDEQFF. The CDR3 nucleotides read TGTGCCAGCAGCTTCACTCCAGGGGATGAGCAGTTCTTC.

The chain joins TRBV30 to TRBJ2-3, with D possibly called TRBD1 or TRBD2 (5 bases each). V was pared by 3 bases and J by 0 bases, with 13 bases between. The CDR3 contains 15 residues. Looked up from germline, CDR1 is GTSNPN and CDR2 is SVGIG (reference sequence). The CDR3 bases are TGTGCCTGGAGAGCCGAAGGGGACAGCACAGATACGCAGTATTTT. It specifies CAWRAEGDSTDTQYF.

The CDR3 here is CASSEVEPGSNSPLHF. DNA of the CDR3: TGTGCCAGCAGTGAAGTTGAGCCGGGCTCTAATTCACCCCTCCACTTT. V usage is TRBV6-1 and J usage is TRBJ1-6; D gene unclear. The CDR3 covers 16 residues. The germline CDR1 and CDR2 sequences are MNHNS and SASEGT. Between the trimmed V and J ends, which lost 1 base and 6 bases, there was a span of 13 bases.

This clone was seen a few times. The gene calls are TRBV5-1 and TRBJ1-1, with D perhaps matching TRBD1 (5 bases). CDR3 length: 15 amino acids. The V gene's germline CDR1 is SGHRS and CDR2 YFSETQ. Trimming took off 4 bases at V and 7 bases at J, with 20 bases between the two ends. The CDR3 sequence is CASSITYEGRVEAFF. CDR3 DNA: TGCGCCAGCAGCATTACGTACGAGGGGCGGGTTGAAGCTTTCTTT.

V gene TRBV27 combines with J gene TRBJ1-1; D is unresolved. The CDR3 covers 16 residues. Germline lookup yields CDR1 MNHEY and CDR2 SMNVEV (reference sequence). V was clipped by 0 bases and J by 2 bases, with 13 bases between them. CDR3 amino acids: CASSLSLSALNTEAFF. The CDR3 nucleotides are TGTGCCAGCAGTTTATCGTTATCGGCACTTAACACTGAAGCTTTCTTT.

The DNA for the CDR3 is TGTGCCAGCAGCGTAAGGGATCGGGCTAGGGCTAATTCACCCCTCCACTTT. Its protein product is CASSVRDRARANSPLHF. V usage is TRBV9 and J usage is TRBJ1-6; D unclear. Trimming took 1 base from V and 6 from J, leaving 17 bases between them. The CDR3 spans 17 residues. In germline, CDR1 is SGDLS, CDR2 YYNGEE.

The chain is built from TRBV4-3 and TRBJ2-7; D tentatively fits TRBD1 or TRBD2 (5 bases each). CDR1 is LGHNA and CDR2 is YSLEER in the germline V gene. The germline V and J ends were trimmed by 1 base and 6 bases, with 10 bases remaining between them. This CDR3 comprises 13 residues. The CDR3 nucleotides are TGCGCCAGCAGCCAAGGGGACGCAGGCGAGCAGTACTTC. This sequence encodes CASSQGDAGEQYF.

The J gene is TRBJ1-5, the V gene TRBV19, with 8 bases matching TRBD1. The junction had 5 bases not matched to a gene; V was cut back by 5 bases and J by 2 bases. Germline V gives CDR1 LNHDA, CDR2 SQIVND (reference sequence). This CDR3 contains 15 residues. The CDR3 protein is CASSVPGGRNQPQHF. The CDR3 nucleotides read TGTGCCAGTAGTGTCCCAGGGGGCCGCAATCAGCCCCAGCATTTT. The full variable domain, with the rest looked up from reference TRBV19 and TRBJ1-5, is DGGITQSPKYLFRKEGQNVTLSCEQNLNHDAMYWYRQDPGQGLRLIYYSQIVNDFQKGDIAEGYSVSREKKESFPLTVTSAQKNPTAFYLCASSVPGGRNQPQHFGDGTRLSIL.

The chain couples TRBV11-3 to TRBJ1-4, with a tentative D call TRBD1 (5 bases). V lost 5 bases and J lost 6, with 25 bases in between. CDR1 is SGHNT, CDR2 YENEEA, per germline. The CDR3 contains 18 residues. CDR3 sequence reads: CASSGAGGDGEFYEKLFF. The CDR3 bases are TGTGCCAGCAGCGGGGCGGGGGGGGACGGTGAGTTTTATGAAAAACTGTTTTTT.

A word on this clone: A junction boundary mismatches the germline segment, possibly from a read error. The V call is TRBV9, the J call TRBJ1-4, with TRBD1 as a possible D gene (6 bases). Germline-derived CDR1 and CDR2 are SGDLS and YYNGEE. The CDR3 has 14 amino acids. The chain's CDR3 is CASSASGANEKLFF. CDR3 nucleotides: TGTGCCAGCAGCGCGTCAGGGGCTAACGAAAAACTGTTTTTT.

The V gene is TRBV3-1 (or the pseudogene TRBV3-2), the J gene TRBJ2-1; 11 bases map to TRBD2. V lost 1 base and J lost 6; bases outside the gene matches: 8. There are 17 residues in the CDR3. Germline V CDR1 and CDR2: LGHDT, YNNKEL (reference sequence). The CDR3 loop is CASSQATTSGSRNEQFF. CDR3 nucleotide sequence: TGTGCCAGCAGCCAAGCCACAACTAGCGGGAGTCGCAATGAGCAGTTCTTC.

The chain joins TRBV9 to TRBJ2-2; TRBD2 matches at 11 bases. The CDR3 loop spans 16 amino acids. J gave up 0 bases and V 4 bases, and 2 bases lay outside the gene matches. Germline assignment: CDR1 SGDLS and CDR2 YYNGEE. The CDR3 loop reads CASSPTSGANTGELFF. The CDR3 DNA sequence: TGTGCCAGCAGCCCGACTAGCGGGGCGAACACCGGGGAGCTGTTTTTT.

CDR3 DNA sequence: TGTGCCAGCAGCTTGTCGGGGGGTGGAGGCTACACCTTC. Protein sequence: CASSLSGGGGYTF. This chain connects TRBV5-4 to TRBJ1-2; tentative D call: TRBD1 (5 bases). This CDR3 has 13 residues. Per the germline V gene, CDR1 is SGHNT and CDR2 is YYREEE (reference sequence). V was trimmed by 1 base and J by 8 bases, leaving 12 bases between them.

V gene TRBV5-5 combines with J gene TRBJ1-6; 8 nucleotides match TRBD1. This CDR3 is 16 amino acids long. Trimming removed 6 bases from V and 7 bases from J; junction bases left unmatched: 12. CDR1 and CDR2 (germline): SGHKS, YYEKEE (reference sequence). In nucleotides, the CDR3 is TGTGCCAGCAATGACAGGGGAGCTTTTCGGAATTCACCCCTCCACTTT. It is translated as CASNDRGAFRNSPLHF.

The rearrangement joins TRBV7-9 to TRBJ2-1; no clear D gene. The germline gives CDR1 SEHNR, CDR2 FQNEAQ (reference sequence). Between the trimmed V and J ends, which lost 4 bases and 1 base, there was a span of 14 bases. The CDR3 is 16 amino acids. The CDR3, as DNA: TGTGCCAGCAGCTATCCGGGTGGTTGGTCCTACAATGAGCAGTTCTTC. This sequence encodes CASSYPGGWSYNEQFF.

This chain connects TRBV10-1 to TRBJ2-7; TRBD2 agrees at 9 bases. Germline V gene lookup returns CDR1 WNHNN and CDR2 SYGVQD (reference sequence). The CDR3 consists of 12 residues. Trimming removed 8 bases from V and 7 bases from J; junction bases left unmatched: 6. CDR3: CASGGLAAEQYF. As DNA, the CDR3 is TGCGCCAGCGGGGGACTAGCAGCAGAGCAGTACTTC.

V is TRBV29-1 and J is TRBJ1-2, with 11 nucleotides matching TRBD1. The germline V gene encodes CDR1 SQVTM and CDR2 ANQGSEA. V was pared by 7 bases and J by 8 bases, with 9 bases of the junction left unmatched. CDR3 length equals 13 residues. The CDR3 DNA reads as TGCAGCGACCGAGGACAGGGGGCTGGAGGCTACACCTTC. Residues: CSDRGQGAGGYTF.

V is TRBV14 and J is TRBJ2-2; possible D gene TRBD2, 5 bases. The CDR3 runs 15 residues. CDR1 SGHDN and CDR2 FVKESK come from the germline V gene. V gave up 5 bases and J gave up 0 bases, with 10 bases separating them. The chain's CDR3 is CASSSRTANTGELFF. In DNA form, the CDR3 reads TGTGCCAGCAGCTCCCGGACTGCGAACACCGGGGAGCTGTTTTTT.

This sequence joins TRBV2 and TRBJ1-4; TRBD1 aligns across 7 bases. After removal of 6 bases from V and 0 bases from J, the junction contained 7 bases not matched to a gene. Germline values: CDR1 SNHLY, CDR2 FYNNEI. The CDR3 runs 16 residues. The CDR3, as DNA: TGTGCCAGCAGGACCGACAGGGCCGCAACTAATGAAAAACTGTTTTTT. Protein product: CASRTDRAATNEKLFF.

V gene TRBV2 combines with J gene TRBJ2-5; D is undetermined. The V end lost 4 bases, the J end lost 5 bases, and 8 bases lay between the germline ends. The CDR3 loop spans 12 amino acids. Germline values: CDR1 SNHLY, CDR2 FYNNEI. The CDR3 protein is CASSVARETQYF. In DNA form, the CDR3 reads TGTGCCAGCAGTGTTGCTCGGGAGACCCAGTACTTC.

This rearrangement joins TRBV4-1 to TRBJ1-2; a weak D match, TRBD1 (6 bases). The CDR3 is 15 residues long. Germline CDR1 reads MGHRA; CDR2 reads YSYEKL. Trimming took 0 bases from V and 3 from J, leaving 11 bases between them. CDR3 coding DNA: TGCGCCAGCAGCCAAGATCCAGGGGTCGACTATGGCTACACCTTC. Amino acids: CASSQDPGVDYGYTF.

The chain links TRBV6-4 to TRBJ2-3; D remains ambiguous. Trimming shortened V by 3 bases and J by 2 bases, and 9 bases separated the two germline ends. The CDR3 contains 14 residues. From germline, CDR1 is MRHNA and CDR2 SNTAGT. The CDR3 sequence is CASSEQTSTDTQYF. DNA of the CDR3: TGTGCCAGCAGTGAACAGACTTCCACAGATACGCAGTATTTT.

The chain recombines TRBV5-6 with TRBJ1-1; D is uncertain. The CDR3 covers 14 residues. Trimming shortened V by 1 base and J by 4 bases, and 11 bases separated the two germline ends. CDR1 is SGHDT and CDR2 is YYEEEE in the germline V gene. The CDR3 protein is CASSLRREFTEAFF. CDR3 nucleotide sequence: TGTGCCAGCAGCTTGCGAAGGGAGTTCACTGAAGCTTTCTTT.

The rearrangement uses TRBV6-6 and TRBJ2-1; D is unclear. CDR1 is MNHNY, CDR2 SVGAGI, per germline (reference sequence). The V gene lost 3 bases and the J gene lost 7 bases, with 7 bases spanning the gap. This CDR3 is built from 12 residues. The CDR3 bases are TGTGCCAGCAGTTATGGTTTGAATGAGCAGTTCTTC. It specifies CASSYGLNEQFF.